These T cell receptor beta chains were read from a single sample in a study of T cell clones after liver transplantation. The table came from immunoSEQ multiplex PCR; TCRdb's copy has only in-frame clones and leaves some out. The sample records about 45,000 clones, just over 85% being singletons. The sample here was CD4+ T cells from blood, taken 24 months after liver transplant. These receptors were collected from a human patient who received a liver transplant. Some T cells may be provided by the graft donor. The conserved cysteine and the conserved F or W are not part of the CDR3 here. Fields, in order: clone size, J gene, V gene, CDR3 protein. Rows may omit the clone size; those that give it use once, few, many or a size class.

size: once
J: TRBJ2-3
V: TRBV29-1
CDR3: SVEDWVIRQGGTDTQY

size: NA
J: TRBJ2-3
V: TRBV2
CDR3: ASSTSGGGTQY

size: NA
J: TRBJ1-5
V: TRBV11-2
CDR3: ASSKFGGQPQH

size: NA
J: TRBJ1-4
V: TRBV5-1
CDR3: ASHDGSTNEKLF

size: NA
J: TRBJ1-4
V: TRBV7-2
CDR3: ASSLRPGSNEKLF

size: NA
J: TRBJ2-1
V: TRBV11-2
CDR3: ASRIARGVSENEQF

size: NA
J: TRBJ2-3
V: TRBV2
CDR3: ASSGQGRTDTQY

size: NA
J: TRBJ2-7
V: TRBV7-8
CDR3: ASSFVSGRSY

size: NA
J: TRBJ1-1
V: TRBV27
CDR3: ASSFRQGDTEAF

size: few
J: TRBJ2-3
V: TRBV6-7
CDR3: ASLTLGGRAGSTDTQY

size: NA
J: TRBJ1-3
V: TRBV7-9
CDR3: ASSFGQPGNTIY

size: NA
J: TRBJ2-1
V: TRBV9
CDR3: ASSVSSTGSNEQF

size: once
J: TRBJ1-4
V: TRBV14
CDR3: ASSQDLGYSEKLF

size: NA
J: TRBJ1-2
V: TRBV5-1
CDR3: ASSLAGSDGGYT

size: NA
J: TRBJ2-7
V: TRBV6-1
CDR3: ASRTGNYYEQY

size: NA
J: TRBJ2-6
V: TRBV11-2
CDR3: ASSLGAGANVLT

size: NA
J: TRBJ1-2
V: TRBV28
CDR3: ASSSLYGYT

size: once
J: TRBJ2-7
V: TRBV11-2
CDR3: ASSLGRDRGYEQY

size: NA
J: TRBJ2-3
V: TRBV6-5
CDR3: ASSYQGSSTDTQY

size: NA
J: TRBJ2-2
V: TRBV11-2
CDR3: ASSLRASGRAYAGELF

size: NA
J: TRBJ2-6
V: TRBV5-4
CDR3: ASSLGLGAGDGANVLT

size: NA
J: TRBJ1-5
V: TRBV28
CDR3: ATVPPSGSNQPQH

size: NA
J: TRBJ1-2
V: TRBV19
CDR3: ASTLRGENYGYT

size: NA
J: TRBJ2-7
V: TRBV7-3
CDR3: ASSIAGGPYEQY

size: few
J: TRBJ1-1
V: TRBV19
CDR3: ASSRRDYTEAF

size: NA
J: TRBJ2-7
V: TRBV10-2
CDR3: ATGQSYEQY

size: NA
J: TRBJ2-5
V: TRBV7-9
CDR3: ASSPTLGGGRLTQY

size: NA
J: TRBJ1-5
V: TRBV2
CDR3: ASSTTGNQPQH

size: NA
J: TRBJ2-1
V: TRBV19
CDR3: ASRDSTYNEQF

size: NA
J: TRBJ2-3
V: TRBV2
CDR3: ASSFTGTSGSNTQY

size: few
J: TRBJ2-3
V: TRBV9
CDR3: ASSIGIAGVGDTQY

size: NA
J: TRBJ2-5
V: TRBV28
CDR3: ASGAGGGLGETQY

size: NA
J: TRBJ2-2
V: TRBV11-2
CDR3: ASSLAGGTGELF

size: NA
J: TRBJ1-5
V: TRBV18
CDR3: ASSGDNSNQPQH

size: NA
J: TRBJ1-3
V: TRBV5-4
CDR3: ASSLDRQPSGNTIY

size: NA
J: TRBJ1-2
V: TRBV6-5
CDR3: ASRGRGYGYT

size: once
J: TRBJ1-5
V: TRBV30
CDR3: AWSVGSRQPQH

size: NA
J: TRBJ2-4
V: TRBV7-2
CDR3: ASKSDRALQNIQY

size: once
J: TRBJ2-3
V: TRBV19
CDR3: ASSTGTGGGTDTQY

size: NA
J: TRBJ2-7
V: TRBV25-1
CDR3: ASSDSPYEQY

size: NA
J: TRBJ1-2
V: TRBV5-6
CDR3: ASRNSGPSTYYGYT

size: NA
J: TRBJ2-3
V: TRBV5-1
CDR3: ASSLVGSTSTDTQY

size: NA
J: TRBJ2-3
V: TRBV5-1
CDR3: ASSLARGTSGSGRADTQY

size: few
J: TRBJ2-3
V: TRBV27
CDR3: ASSPQRYTQY

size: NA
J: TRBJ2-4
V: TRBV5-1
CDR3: ASSLEGLARGNIQY

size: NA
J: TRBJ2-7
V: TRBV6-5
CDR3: ASSASRGSYEQY

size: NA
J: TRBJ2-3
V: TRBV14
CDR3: ASSQDEILAGKTDTQY

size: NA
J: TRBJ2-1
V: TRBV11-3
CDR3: ASSSPSGANEQF

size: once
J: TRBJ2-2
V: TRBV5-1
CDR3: ASSGQGGTGELF

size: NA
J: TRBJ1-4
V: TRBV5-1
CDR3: ASSSSGTGYEKLF

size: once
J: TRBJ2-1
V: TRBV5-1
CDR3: ASSPRRFGDSYNEQF

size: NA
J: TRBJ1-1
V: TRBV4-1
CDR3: ASSYVRGTNTEAF

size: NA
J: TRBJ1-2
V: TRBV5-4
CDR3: ASSFPTANYGYT

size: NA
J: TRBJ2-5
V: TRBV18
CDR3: ASSPSKGGSETQY

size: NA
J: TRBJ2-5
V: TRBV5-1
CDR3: ASSLDGLAVTQY

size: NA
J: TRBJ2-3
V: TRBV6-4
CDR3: ASRRAGGADTQY

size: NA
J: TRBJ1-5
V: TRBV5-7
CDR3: ASSDRRHVGNQPQH

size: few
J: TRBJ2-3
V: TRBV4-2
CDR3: ASSESPSTDTQY